This is a list of T cell receptor beta chains from one sample in a study of cytomegalovirus exposure and HLA in healthy donors. Measured with immunoSEQ multiplex PCR; TCRdb has only the in-frame clones, and not every one. The sample comprises over 150,000 clones, 80% to 90% of which are singletons, and about 6% rests with the top ten. The source material was PBMCs. The source is a woman in her thirties in good health and CMV-seronegative. CDR3s include the opening cysteine and the closing phenylalanine or tryptophan. D genes are given only for firm matches. Size values are once, few and many counts, or a class for expanded clones, and some rows have none.

CDR3 length	clone size	J gene	D gene	V gene	CDR3 DNA	CDR3 protein
15	NA	TRBJ1-5	TRBD1	TRBV10-3	TGTGCCATCGGGGGGGACAGGGTTGGCAATCAGCCCCAGCATTTT	CAIGGDRVGNQPQHF
12	NA	TRBJ2-2	NA	TRBV27	TGTGCCAGCAGTTTTGTGGCCGGGGAGCTGTTTTTT	CASSFVAGELFF
15	NA	TRBJ1-2	NA	TRBV28	TGTGCCAGCAGTGGGGACCGGGGAGTGGGGTATGGCTACACCTTC	CASSGDRGVGYGYTF
15	NA	TRBJ1-2	NA	TRBV29-1	TGCAGCGTTGAAGACCAAGACAGGCAGAACTATGGCTACACCTTC	CSVEDQDRQNYGYTF
15	NA	TRBJ2-1	TRBD2	TRBV27	TGTGCCAGCAGGCAATCCGGGACTAGCTCCACTGAGCAGTTCTTC	CASRQSGTSSTEQFF
14	NA	TRBJ2-3	NA	TRBV7-3	TGTGCCAGCAGCTTAGGGCCAGTCCCAGATACGCAGTATTTT	CASSLGPVPDTQYF
16	NA	TRBJ1-1	NA	TRBV5-1	TGCGCCAGCAGCCCCGCGGGGGTGGAGATGAACACTGAAGCTTTCTTT	CASSPAGVEMNTEAFF
15	NA	TRBJ1-2	NA	TRBV5-4	TGTGCCAGCAGCTTGGATCAGGGAGCCAACTATGGCTACACCTTC	CASSLDQGANYGYTF
14	NA	TRBJ2-7	NA	TRBV18	TGTGCCAGCTCACCAAAAGCGAGGACCTACGAGCAGTACTTC	CASSPKARTYEQYF
15	NA	TRBJ2-7	TRBD2	TRBV19	TGTGCCAGTAGTATCTTTCTAGCGGGCGGCTACGAGCAGTACTTC	CASSIFLAGGYEQYF
16	NA	TRBJ1-3	TRBD1	TRBV4-1	TGCGCCAGCAGCCAAGGAGGGACAGAGGCTGGAAACACCATATATTTT	CASSQGGTEAGNTIYF
14	NA	TRBJ1-5	NA	TRBV28	TGTGCCAGCAGTTCCGGGGGTTCGGGTCAGCCCCAGCATTTT	CASSSGGSGQPQHF
14	NA	TRBJ1-1	NA	TRBV19	TGTGCCAGTAGTATAACGGTGGTGAACACTGAAGCTTTCTTT	CASSITVVNTEAFF
15	NA	TRBJ2-1	NA	TRBV15	TGTGCCACCAGCAGAGCCACAGCCGGGCCGAATGAGCAGTTCTTC	CATSRATAGPNEQFF
14	NA	TRBJ1-6	NA	TRBV16	TGTGCCAGCAGCCAATCGCTCAGGTACCCACCCCTCCACTTT	CASSQSLRYPPLHF
17	NA	TRBJ1-4	NA	TRBV21-1	TGTGCCAGCAGCAAATTTTTCGGGTCGGCAACTAATGAAAAACTGTTTTTT	CASSKFFGSATNEKLFF
16	NA	TRBJ2-7	NA	TRBV6-1	TGTGCCAGCAGTGATCGGAGGGAAGGATTCTCCTACGAGCAGTACTTC	CASSDRREGFSYEQYF
14	NA	TRBJ1-4	NA	TRBV5-5	TGTGCCAGCAGCTTGGGTACAGGATATGAAAAACTGTTTTTT	CASSLGTGYEKLFF
11	NA	TRBJ2-7	TRBD1	TRBV19	TGTGCCACTCGGGACAGCTACGAGCAGTACTTC	CATRDSYEQYF
14	NA	TRBJ2-1	NA	TRBV4-3	TGCGCCAGCAGCCAATTACCAACCTTGGATGAGCAGTTCTTC	CASSQLPTLDEQFF
12	NA	TRBJ2-7	NA	TRBV7-6	TGTGCCAGCAGCTCCTCTCTCTACGAGCAGTACTTC	CASSSSLYEQYF
16	NA	TRBJ2-2	NA	TRBV4-3	TGCGCCAGCAGCCAATCTAGGGGCCTAAACACCGGGGAGCTGTTTTTT	CASSQSRGLNTGELFF
15	NA	TRBJ1-1	TRBD1	TRBV5-6	TGTGCCAGCAGCCCTGCAGGATCGGGACAGGGCTTAGCTTTCTTT	CASSPAGSGQGLAFF
14	NA	TRBJ1-1	NA	TRBV9	TGTGCCAGCAGCGGGTACCGAACCGACACTGAAGCTTTCTTT	CASSGYRTDTEAFF
15	NA	TRBJ1-5	TRBD1	TRBV7-2	TGTGCCAGCAGCACCGGGACAGGGTCGATTCAGCCCCAGCATTTT	CASSTGTGSIQPQHF
17	NA	TRBJ2-3	TRBD2	TRBV5-4	TGTGCCAGCAACTACCGCGGGGGGCGGCAGGGCACAGATACGCAGTATTTT	CASNYRGGRQGTDTQYF
11	few	TRBJ2-1	NA	TRBV11-2	TGTGCCAGCAGCTTGAGCAATGAGCAGTTCTTC	CASSLSNEQFF
14	few	TRBJ2-3	TRBD2	TRBV13	TGTGCCAGCAGCTTGCGGGGGGGCACAGATACGCAGTATTTT	CASSLRGGTDTQYF
15	NA	TRBJ2-3	NA	TRBV6-5	TGTGCCAGCAGTCCAAAGACGCGGGGCACAGATACGCAGTATTTT	CASSPKTRGTDTQYF
15	once	TRBJ1-5	NA	TRBV5-6	TGTGCCAGCAGCAACCTAGGGGGTAGCAATCAGCCCCAGCATTTT	CASSNLGGSNQPQHF
13	NA	TRBJ2-6	NA	TRBV6-5	TGTGCCTGCAGGGTTTCTGGGGCCAACGTCCTGACTTTC	CACRVSGANVLTF
15	NA	TRBJ2-7	NA	TRBV7-2	TGTGCCAGCAGCTTAGCGCCGGCAGTCTCCTACGAGCAGTACTTC	CASSLAPAVSYEQYF
14	NA	TRBJ1-2	NA	TRBV6-5	TGTGCCAGCAGGAAAACAGGGACGGACTATGGCTACACCTTC	CASRKTGTDYGYTF
13	NA	TRBJ1-4	NA	TRBV7-9	TGTGCCAGCAGCTTAGTTGGGAATGAAAAACTGTTTTTT	CASSLVGNEKLFF
14	NA	TRBJ1-2	TRBD1	TRBV6-6	TGTGCCAGCAGTCGGACAGGGGGCACCTATGGCTACACCTTC	CASSRTGGTYGYTF
18	NA	TRBJ2-1	TRBD1	TRBV14	TGTGCCAGCAGCCAAGACTCGAACGACAGGGCGATTAACAATGAGCAGTTCTTC	CASSQDSNDRAINNEQFF
13	NA	TRBJ2-7	NA	TRBV28	TGTGCCAGCTCGACACTAAATGGCTACGAGCAGTACTTC	CASSTLNGYEQYF
16	NA	TRBJ2-7	TRBD1	TRBV7-8	TGTGCCAGCAGCCCCGTCCCGGGACAGGGGGTCCAAGAGCAGTACTTC	CASSPVPGQGVQEQYF